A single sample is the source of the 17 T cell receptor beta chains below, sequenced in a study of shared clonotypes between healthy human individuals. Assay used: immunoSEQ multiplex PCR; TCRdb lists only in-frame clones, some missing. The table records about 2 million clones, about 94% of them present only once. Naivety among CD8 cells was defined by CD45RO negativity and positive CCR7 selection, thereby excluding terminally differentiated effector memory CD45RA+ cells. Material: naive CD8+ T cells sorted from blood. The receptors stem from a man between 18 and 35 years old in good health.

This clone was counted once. The CDR3 region is CASSFVGGPFEQYF. The CDR3 nucleotides read TGTGCCAGCAGTTTTGTCGGGGGTCCCTTCGAGCAGTACTTC. V is TRBV28 and J is TRBJ2-7; D is perhaps TRBD2 (6 bases). V was trimmed by 3 bases and J by 6 bases, leaving 15 bases between them. CDR1 is MDHEN, CDR2 SYDVKM, per germline. This CDR3 has 14 residues.

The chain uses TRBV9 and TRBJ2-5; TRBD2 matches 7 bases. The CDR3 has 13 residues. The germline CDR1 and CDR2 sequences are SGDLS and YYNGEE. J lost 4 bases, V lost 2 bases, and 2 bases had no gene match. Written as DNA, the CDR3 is TGTGCCAGCAGCGTCTTAGCGGGAGAGACCCAGTACTTC. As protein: CASSVLAGETQYF.

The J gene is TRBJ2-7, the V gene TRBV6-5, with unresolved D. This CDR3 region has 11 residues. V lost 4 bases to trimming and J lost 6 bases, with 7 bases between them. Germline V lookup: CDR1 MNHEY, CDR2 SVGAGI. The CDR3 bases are TGTGCCAGCAGTTGGGGTCTCGAGCAGTACTTC. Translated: CASSWGLEQYF.

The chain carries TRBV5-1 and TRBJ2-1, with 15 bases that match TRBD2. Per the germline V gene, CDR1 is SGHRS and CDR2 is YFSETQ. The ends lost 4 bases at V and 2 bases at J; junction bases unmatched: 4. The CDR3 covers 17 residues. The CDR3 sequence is CASSGGTSGRPYNEQFF. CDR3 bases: TGCGCCAGCAGCGGGGGGACTAGCGGGAGGCCCTACAATGAGCAGTTCTTC.

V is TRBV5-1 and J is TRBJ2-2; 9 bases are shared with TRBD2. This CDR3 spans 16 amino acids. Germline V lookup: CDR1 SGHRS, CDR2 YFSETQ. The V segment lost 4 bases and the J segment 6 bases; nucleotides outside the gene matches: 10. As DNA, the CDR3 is TGCGCCAGCAGCAACCCGGGACTAGCTGTTCCCGGGGAGCTGTTTTTT. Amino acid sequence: CASSNPGLAVPGELFF.

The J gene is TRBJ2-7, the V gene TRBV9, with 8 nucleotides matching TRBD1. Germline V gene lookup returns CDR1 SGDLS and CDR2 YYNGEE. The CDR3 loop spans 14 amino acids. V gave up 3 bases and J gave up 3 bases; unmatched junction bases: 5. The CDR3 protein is CASSAGTGLYEQYF. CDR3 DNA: TGTGCCAGCAGCGCCGGGACAGGACTCTACGAGCAGTACTTC.

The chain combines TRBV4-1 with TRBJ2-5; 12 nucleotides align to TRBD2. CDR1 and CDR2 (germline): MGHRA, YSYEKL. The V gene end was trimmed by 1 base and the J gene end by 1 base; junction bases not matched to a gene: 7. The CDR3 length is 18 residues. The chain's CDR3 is CASSQGLAGEIVQETQYF. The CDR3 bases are TGCGCCAGCAGCCAAGGACTAGCGGGGGAAATCGTCCAAGAGACCCAGTACTTC.

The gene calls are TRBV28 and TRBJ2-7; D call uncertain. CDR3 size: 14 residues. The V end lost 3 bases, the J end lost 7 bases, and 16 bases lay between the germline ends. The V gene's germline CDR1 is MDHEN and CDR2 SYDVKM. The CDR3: CASSFPEGTFEQYF. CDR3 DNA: TGTGCCAGCAGTTTTCCGGAAGGCACCTTTGAGCAGTACTTC. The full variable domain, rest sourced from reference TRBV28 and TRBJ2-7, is DVKVTQSSRYLVKRTGEKVFLECVQDMDHENMFWYRQDPGLGLRLIYFSYDVKMKEKGDIPEGYSVSREKKERFSLILESASTNQTSMYLCASSFPEGTFEQYFGPGTRLTVT.

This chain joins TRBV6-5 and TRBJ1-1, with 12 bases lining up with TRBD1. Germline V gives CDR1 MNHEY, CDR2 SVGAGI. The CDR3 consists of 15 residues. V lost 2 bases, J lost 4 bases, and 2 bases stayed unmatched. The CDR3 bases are TGTGCCAGCAGTTACGGGACAGGGGGCGGCACTGAAGCTTTCTTT. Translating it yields CASSYGTGGGTEAFF.

The CDR3 region has the DNA TGCGCCAGCATGGGACAGTCGAACACCGGGGAGCTGTTTTTT. It yields the protein CASMGQSNTGELFF. This chain connects TRBV4-1 to TRBJ2-2; TRBD1 matches 7 bases. V was pared by 7 bases and J by 0 bases, with 2 bases of the junction left unmatched. This CDR3 is 14 amino acids long. Germline CDR1 reads MGHRA; CDR2 reads YSYEKL.

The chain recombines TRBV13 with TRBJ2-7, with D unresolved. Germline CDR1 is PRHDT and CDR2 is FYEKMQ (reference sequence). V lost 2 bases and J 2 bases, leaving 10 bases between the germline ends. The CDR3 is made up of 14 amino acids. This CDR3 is CASSLRHVPYEQYF. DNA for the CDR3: TGTGCCAGCAGCTTAAGGCACGTTCCCTACGAGCAGTACTTC.

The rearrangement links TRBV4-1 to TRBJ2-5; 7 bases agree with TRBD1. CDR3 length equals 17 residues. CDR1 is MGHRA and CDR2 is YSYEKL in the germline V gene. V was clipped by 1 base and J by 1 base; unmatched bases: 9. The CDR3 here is CASSQVASGGLQETQYF. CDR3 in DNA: TGCGCCAGCAGCCAAGTTGCGTCAGGGGGTCTCCAAGAGACCCAGTACTTC.

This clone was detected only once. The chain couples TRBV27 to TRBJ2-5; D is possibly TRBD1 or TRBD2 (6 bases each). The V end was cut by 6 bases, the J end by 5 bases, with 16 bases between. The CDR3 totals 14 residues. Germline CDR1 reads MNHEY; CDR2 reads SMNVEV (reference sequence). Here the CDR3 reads CASSTFIGGETQYF. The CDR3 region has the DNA TGTGCCAGCAGCACGTTTATAGGGGGGGAGACCCAGTACTTC.

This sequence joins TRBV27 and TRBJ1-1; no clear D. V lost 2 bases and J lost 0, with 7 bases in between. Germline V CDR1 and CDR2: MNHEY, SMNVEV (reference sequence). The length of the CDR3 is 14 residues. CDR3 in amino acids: CASSLNSLNTEAFF. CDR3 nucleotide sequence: TGTGCCAGCAGTTTAAACAGCTTGAACACTGAAGCTTTCTTT.

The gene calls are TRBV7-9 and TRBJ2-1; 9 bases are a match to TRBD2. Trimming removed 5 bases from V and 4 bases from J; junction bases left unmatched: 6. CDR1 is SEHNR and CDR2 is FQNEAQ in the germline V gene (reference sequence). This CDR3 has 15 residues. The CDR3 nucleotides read TGTGCCAGCAGCCCCATCCTAGCGGGGTACAATGAGCAGTTCTTC. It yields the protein CASSPILAGYNEQFF.

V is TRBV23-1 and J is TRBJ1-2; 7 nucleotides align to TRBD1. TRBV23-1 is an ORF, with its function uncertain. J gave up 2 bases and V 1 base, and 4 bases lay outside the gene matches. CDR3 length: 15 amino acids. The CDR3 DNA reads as TGCGCCAGCAGTCAATTAGGGACAGCCAACTATGGCTACACCTTC. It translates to CASSQLGTANYGYTF.

This chain's CDR3 is CASCAPFNQPQHF. Written as DNA, the CDR3 is TGTGCCAGCTGCGCTCCTTTCAATCAGCCCCAGCATTTT. V usage is TRBV2 and J usage is TRBJ1-5, with no clear D. Germline CDR1 SNHLY, CDR2 FYNNEI. This CDR3 region has 13 residues. V lost 8 bases, J lost 3 bases, and 11 bases lay in between.